The 16 T cell receptor beta chains listed next were all sequenced from one sample in a study of blood T cell repertoires in COVID-19. TCRdb keeps only in-frame clones here, not all; method: immunoSEQ multiplex PCR. This table has 95,000 to 100,000 clones, 85% appearing once. Sequenced material: peripheral blood. The source of these receptors is a woman in her 70s with active or convalescent COVID-19.

DNA for the CDR3: TGTGCCAGCAGCCCCGGGACAGGGGGCAATCAGCCCCAGCATTTT. Translation: CASSPGTGGNQPQHF. The V call is TRBV2, the J call TRBJ1-5; TRBD1 agrees at 10 bases. The germline V gene encodes CDR1 SNHLY and CDR2 FYNNEI. The length of the CDR3 is 15 residues. The V segment lost 6 bases and the J segment 2 bases; nucleotides outside the gene matches: 4. Together with reference TRBV2 and TRBJ1-5, the CDR3 gives the full variable domain: EPEVTQTPSHQVTQMGQEVILRCVPISNHLYFYWYRQILGQKVEFLVSFYNNEISEKSEIFDDQFSVERPDGSNFTLKIRSTKLEDSAMYFCASSPGTGGNQPQHFGDGTRLSIL.

This clone was picked up one time. DNA of the CDR3: TGTGCCAGCAGTCGAATTACAGGGGTGTGGGGGACCCAGTACTTC. It yields the protein CASSRITGVWGTQYF. This chain links TRBV6-6 with TRBJ2-5; 7 positions match TRBD1. Trimming cost V 5 bases and J 7 bases; bases outside gene matches: 13. Germline assignment: CDR1 MNHNY and CDR2 SVGAGI (reference sequence). There are 15 residues in the CDR3.

The V and J genes are TRBV3-1 (or the pseudogene TRBV3-2) and TRBJ1-4, with 7 bases lining up with TRBD1. V was pared by 4 bases and J by 8 bases, with 7 bases of the junction left unmatched. There are 14 residues in the CDR3. The V gene's germline CDR1 is LGHDT and CDR2 YNNKEL (reference sequence). The CDR3, as DNA: TGTGCCAGCAGCCTACAGGGGAGCTCGGAAAAACTGTTTTTT. Encoded protein: CASSLQGSSEKLFF.

This sequence joins TRBV4-3 and TRBJ1-1; 9 bases line up with TRBD1. CDR1 and CDR2 from the germline V gene are LGHNA and YSLEER. V lost 6 bases and J lost 4; bases outside the gene matches: 9. This CDR3 is 15 amino acids long. CDR3 amino acids: CASSRLGQGTTEAFF. CDR3 nucleotides: TGCGCCAGCAGTCGACTTGGACAGGGGACCACTGAAGCTTTCTTT.

The chain is built from TRBV30 and TRBJ2-5; 12 bases map to TRBD2. The CDR3 runs to 12 residues. From germline, CDR1 is GTSNPN and CDR2 SVGIG (reference sequence). The ends lost 7 bases at V and 4 bases at J; junction bases unmatched: 1. The CDR3 reads CALLAGGETQYF. In DNA, the CDR3 is TGTGCCTTACTAGCGGGGGGAGAGACCCAGTACTTC.

V is TRBV5-4 and J is TRBJ1-2; D is possibly TRBD1 (5 bases). Trimming took off 0 bases at V and 8 bases at J, with 11 bases between the two ends. This CDR3 is built from 13 residues. The germline V gene has CDR1 SGHNT and CDR2 YYREEE (reference sequence). CDR3 region: CASSLERGLGYTF. The CDR3 region has the DNA TGTGCCAGCAGCTTGGAAAGGGGATTAGGCTACACCTTC. The whole variable domain, remainder taken from reference TRBV5-4 and TRBJ1-2, is ETGVTQSPTHLIKTRGQQVTLRCSSQSGHNTVSWYQQALGQGPQFIFQYYREEENGRGNFPPRFSGLQFPNYSSELNVNALELDDSALYLCASSLERGLGYTFGSGTRLTVV.

CDR3: CASSLGGLAGGTDTQYF. Here the CDR3 DNA reads TGTGCCAGCAGCTTGGGCGGACTAGCGGGGGGGACAGATACGCAGTATTTT. This chain links TRBV5-4 with TRBJ2-3; 15 bases map to TRBD2. V trimming: 0 bases; J trimming: 3 bases; junction bases outside the gene matches: 2. The CDR3 has 17 amino acids. Germline V CDR1 and CDR2: SGHNT, YYREEE (reference sequence). The entire variable domain, with the rest obtained from reference TRBV5-4 and TRBJ2-3, is as follows: ETGVTQSPTHLIKTRGQQVTLRCSSQSGHNTVSWYQQALGQGPQFIFQYYREEENGRGNFPPRFSGLQFPNYSSELNVNALELDDSALYLCASSLGGLAGGTDTQYFGPGTRLTVL.

This sequence joins TRBV6-5 and TRBJ1-6, with 12 bases matching TRBD1. The germline V gene encodes CDR1 MNHEY and CDR2 SVGAGI. This CDR3 contains 14 residues. Trimming at V came to 6 bases and at J to 10 bases, leaving 4 bases not matched to a gene. The CDR3 loop is CASRGQGALSPLHF. In nucleotides, the CDR3 is TGTGCCAGCAGGGGACAGGGGGCCTTATCACCCCTCCACTTT.

The chain recombines TRBV6-2 or TRBV6-3 with TRBJ2-3; unclear D gene. The germline gives CDR1 MNHEY, CDR2 SVGEGT. V was cut by 2 bases and J by 3 bases, with 3 bases left in between. This CDR3 region has 12 residues. CDR3 loop: CASSYRTDTQYF. CDR3 DNA sequence: TGTGCCAGCAGTTACCGGACAGATACGCAGTATTTT.

As to this clone: The sample has other DNA sequences that encode this CDR3 too. The chain recombines TRBV6-1 with TRBJ2-7, with D unclear. Germline V CDR1 and CDR2: MNHNS, SASEGT. Trimming shortened V by 2 bases and J by 1 base, and 3 bases separated the two germline ends. CDR3 size: 12 residues. For the CDR3, the DNA is TGTGCCAGCAGTGAACAGTCCTACGAGCAGTACTTC. It specifies CASSEQSYEQYF.

V and J are TRBV28 and TRBJ2-3, with 7 bases matching TRBD2. With V trimmed by 2 bases and J by 5 bases, 16 bases remained unmatched. The germline gives CDR1 MDHEN, CDR2 SYDVKM. This CDR3 contains 18 residues. The CDR3 bases are TGTGCCAGCAGTTTAGGAGGTCGAGGTGCGGGAGTAATAGATACGCAGTATTTT. Amino acids: CASSLGGRGAGVIDTQYF.

The genes are TRBV10-1 and TRBJ2-3, with D possibly being TRBD2 (6 bases). Between the trimmed V and J ends, which lost 2 bases and 1 base, there was a span of 10 bases. CDR1 and CDR2 from the germline V gene are WNHNN and SYGVQD (reference sequence). The CDR3 extends over 15 amino acids. The CDR3 is CASSEPREGTDTQYF. As DNA, the CDR3 is TGCGCCAGCAGTGAGCCTAGGGAGGGCACAGATACGCAGTATTTT.

The chain joins TRBV2 to TRBJ2-1; TRBD2 matches 11 bases. Germline CDR1 is SNHLY and CDR2 is FYNNEI. The CDR3 contains 15 residues. The V segment lost 6 bases and the J segment 4 bases; nucleotides outside the gene matches: 5. The CDR3 DNA reads TGTGCCAGCAGAATAGCGGGGGGGCAGTACAATGAGCAGTTCTTC. Translated: CASRIAGGQYNEQFF.

The chain joins TRBV2 to TRBJ2-3; TRBD2 matches 8 bases. There are 16 residues in the CDR3. Trimming took 7 bases from V and 4 from J; bases not matched to a gene: 13. In germline, CDR1 is SNHLY, CDR2 FYNNEI. The DNA of the CDR3 is TGTGCCAGCAACCCCCTTAGCGGGGCTGGTGCAGATACGCAGTATTTT. Protein: CASNPLSGAGADTQYF.

This chain joins TRBV7-2 and TRBJ2-3; TRBD2 agrees at 8 bases. V shed 0 bases and J 1 base; nucleotides not matched to a gene: 3. Looked up from germline, CDR1 is SGHTA and CDR2 is FQGNSA. This CDR3 spans 16 amino acids. The chain's CDR3 is CASSLAQGLGTDTQYF. The CDR3 DNA follows: TGTGCCAGCAGCTTAGCGCAGGGACTAGGCACAGATACGCAGTATTTT.

This chain uses TRBV7-2 with TRBJ2-5, with D perhaps TRBD2 (5 bases). Trimming removed 5 bases from V and 7 bases from J, with 17 bases in between. The CDR3 extends over 14 amino acids. Germline V CDR1 and CDR2: SGHTA, FQGNSA. The CDR3: CASSAIPGRGTQYF. The CDR3 nucleotides read TGTGCCAGCAGCGCGATCCCGGGCCGGGGGACCCAGTACTTC.